Sequencing of this T cell receptor beta chain was carried out in a study of vaccination and CD4 T cells after COVID-19. Study details: Six males and four females, two Hispanic, made up the convalescents. Study-wide points: Median roughly 86% of reactive clones detected in convalescent patients emerged only post-vaccination.

The CDR3 covers 16 residues. In germline, CDR1 is DFQATT, CDR2 SNEGSKA (reference sequence). The ends were cut back, 5 bases at V and 4 bases at J, with 21 bases in the middle. Oncomine TCR Beta short-read sequencing was applied to DNA from cultured CD4+ T cells. In TCRdb, the PCR reads were re-called with MiXCR into one record per CDR3 protein. The profile shows about 16,000 distinct CDR3 sequences, about 53% of them singletons. Turning to this clonotype: The antigen is undetermined.

Sample treatment: approximately 11-day PBMC culture with coronavirus spike peptide pools or control peptides (ViraFEST assay). Sequencing used CD4+ T cells from blood, cultured in vitro, obtained before SARS-CoV-2 vaccination. The J gene is TRBJ1-5, the V gene TRBV20-1; possible D gene TRBD1, 6 bases. The TCR sequence derives from a human donor who had recovered from COVID-19. The CDR3 loop is CSAASGLGALNQPQHF. The CDR3 coding sequence is TGCAGTGCTGCCTCAGGATTGGGGGCCCTAAATCAGCCCCAGCATTTT.